This TCR beta chain was found in a study of tumor-infiltrating lymphocytes in primary liver carcinoma. Germline loops: CDR1 SGHDN, CDR2 FVKESK. This CDR3 has 14 residues. Priming with a constant-region primer yielded TCR beta cDNA from 450 to 550 ng total RNA. Libraries covering TCR beta were generated through three nested multiplex PCR rounds (using a slightly modified ARM-PCR). Primers for the first two PCR rounds were TRBV1-TRBV30 forward primers and a C-beta reverse primer (10 cycles per round). TCRdb redid the calling of the multiplex PCR reads with MiXCR, one entry per CDR3 protein. The sample contains just under 95,000 distinct CDR3 sequences, about 70% of which appear only once. A word on this clonotype: Its antigen remains unknown. The germline gene is not matched at one end of the junction; a read error may be the cause.

Study observations and caveats: Researchers found tumor-adjacent and tumor-blood pairs overlapped less than tumor region pairs.

Without any cell sorting, about 18-31 mg of bulk tissue yielded co-extracted RNA and DNA. The sequencing sample was made of tumor-adjacent normal liver tissue. The source of this sequence is a man in his forties with primary liver carcinoma and hepatitis B virus infection. The J gene is TRBJ2-7, the V gene TRBV14; 7 bases fit TRBD1. CDR3 region: CTSSRQTGPYEQYF. DNA for the CDR3: TGTACCAGCAGCCGACAGACAGGGCCCTACGAGCAGTACTTC.